Here is one TCR beta chain with its context. The CDR3 has 17 residues. Losses at the gene ends were 4 bases for V and 8 bases for J; bases not matched to a gene: 16. The germline CDR1 and CDR2 sequences are SGDLS and YYNGEE. The sample belongs to a study of T cell changes during pregnancy in multiple sclerosis. Libraries were prepared by immunoSEQ multiplex PCR; TCRdb keeps only in-frame clonotypes and omits some of them. Here the sample spans 90,000 to 100,000 clones, about 93% being singletons. The genes are TRBV9 and TRBJ2-2; 8 positions agree with TRBD1. The receptor was isolated from a female donor with multiple sclerosis, enrolled in a pregnancy study. This sample comprised peripheral blood, obtained in the first trimester of pregnancy. CDR3 region: CASSPLGQGLSGGELFF. The CDR3 DNA reads as TGTGCCAGCAGCCCTCTTGGACAGGGCTTGAGCGGGGGGGAGCTGTTTTTT.